The source of this T cell receptor beta chain is a study of blood T cell repertoires in COVID-19. This CDR3 has 14 amino acids. V shed 8 bases and J 6 bases; nucleotides not matched to a gene: 9. The germline CDR1 and CDR2 sequences are MNHEY and SVGAGI. Original data processing: Amplified reference gene primers provided the basis for estimating nucleated cell counts. Sequencing used immunoSEQ multiplex PCR; TCRdb keeps in-frame clones, though not all of them. That table furnishes V, J and clone size, whereas the DNA furnished D and trimming. This sample has approximately 350,000 clones, with approximately 89% found just once.

The origin of this receptor is a woman aged 18-29 years who had recovered from COVID-19. The V call is TRBV6-5, the J call TRBJ2-2; 7 bases match TRBD1. Sequencing used peripheral blood. This CDR3 reads CASSELQGSGELFF. The CDR3, as DNA: TGTGCCAGCTCCGAATTACAGGGGTCCGGGGAGCTGTTTTTT.